This T cell receptor (beta chain) was identified in a study of T cells after yellow fever vaccination. Regarding this clonotype: Its matching antigen is unknown.

Notes on the study in general: Contamination by abundant bulk-population clonotypes could be present in FACS-sorted repertoires. A large majority of primary-vaccination clones showed up again after the booster (roughly 96% CD4, approximately 90% CD8).

TCRdb redid the calling of the 5' RACE reads with MiXCR, one entry per CDR3 protein. The sample lists 400,000 or so distinct CDR3 sequences, roughly 11% occurring once. The CDR3 is 14 residues long. The V and J ends lost 7 bases and 5 bases respectively, with 14 bases between them. The V call is TRBV12-3 or TRBV12-4, the J call TRBJ2-2; weak D call: TRBD1 (6 bases). The clonotype comes from a man aged 18 to 29 who received the YFV17D yellow fever vaccine. The specimen was PBMCs, collected on the day of the first yellow fever vaccination. In DNA, the CDR3 is TGTGCCAGCACCAATGGACAGCGGACCGGGGAGCTGTTTTTT. Its protein is CASTNGQRTGELFF.